Listed below are T cell receptor beta chains from one sample, sequenced in a study of memory CD4+ T cells and cytomegalovirus serostatus. Sequenced by immunoSEQ multiplex PCR; TCRdb stores in-frame clones only, minus some. Of under 85,000 clones in the sample, around 82% were seen once. Sequencing used memory CD4+ T cells from blood. These receptors originate from an adult in good health and CMV-seropositive. Both conserved end residues are trimmed from each CDR3. D genes are given only for firm matches.

D gene,CDR3 length,J gene,V gene,CDR3 protein
TRBD1,10,TRBJ2-1,TRBV19,ASRTGDHEQF
-,10,TRBJ1-1,TRBV30,AWSVAATEAF
TRBD2,13,TRBJ2-1,TRBV7-6,ASSLLAGGYNEQF
-,17,TRBJ2-6,TRBV19,ASAPGGGPSRSGANVLT
-,13,TRBJ2-2,TRBV19,ASSLTGWGTGELF
-,11,TRBJ2-1,TRBV5-8,ASSLNSRDEQF
TRBD1,13,TRBJ1-1,TRBV7-2,ASSSGQGMNTEAF
-,13,TRBJ1-1,TRBV6-1,ASSELFGGRTEAF
-,11,TRBJ1-1,TRBV28,ASSATGLTEAF
TRBD1,13,TRBJ2-4,TRBV7-2,ASSLDREAKNIQY
-,14,TRBJ1-2,TRBV6-6,ASSYPVGAGVGGYT
TRBD2,15,TRBJ2-2,TRBV15,ATSTPPGLAGGGELF
-,11,TRBJ1-2,TRBV28,ASSFPTSGGYT
-,12,TRBJ2-3,TRBV7-2,ASSLARGEDTQY
TRBD1,12,TRBJ2-7,TRBV5-4,ASGSRDSPDEQY
-,12,TRBJ2-2,TRBV6-6,ASSAQHGFGELF
-,14,TRBJ2-3,TRBV19,ASSMGPYRDGDTQY
-,14,TRBJ1-6,TRBV11-2,ASRAGVRSLNSPLH
-,13,TRBJ1-2,TRBV4-3,ASSQDAGSTDGYT
TRBD1,12,TRBJ1-1,TRBV30,AWSQGGLGTEAF
TRBD1,15,TRBJ2-2,TRBV18,ASSPFGQGGNTGELF
-,14,TRBJ1-3,TRBV5-1,ASSPRLGSSGNTIY
-,13,TRBJ1-3,TRBV29-1,SVGVPVSSGNTIY
TRBD1,14,TRBJ1-1,TRBV27,ASSFPPGRGYTEAF
-,11,TRBJ1-6,TRBV2,ASRGQQDSPLH
-,12,TRBJ1-2,TRBV18,ASSPRDAPYGYT
-,11,TRBJ1-4,TRBV18,ASSESTNEKLF
TRBD2,12,TRBJ2-7,TRBV19,ASSMTSGVGEQY
-,11,TRBJ2-2,TRBV5-4,ASSLVNTGELF
-,10,TRBJ1-2,TRBV2,ASATGSGGYT
TRBD2,15,TRBJ2-7,TRBV19,ASSSPRTSGGSHEQY
TRBD2,13,TRBJ2-1,TRBV7-8,ASSLLAGGGDEQF
-,12,TRBJ1-1,TRBV6-5,ASSNIGLGTEAF
TRBD1,10,TRBJ1-6,TRBV6-5,ATRQGDSPLH
TRBD1,13,TRBJ1-5,TRBV28,ASSLTGGGNQPQH
-,14,TRBJ1-2,TRBV7-9,ASSLASGTRNYGYT
-,10,TRBJ1-5,TRBV7-9,ASSRLMGPQH
-,11,TRBJ1-1,TRBV2,ASRDWGNTEAF
-,13,TRBJ1-1,TRBV11-3,ASTTGGDAVAEAF
-,12,TRBJ1-2,TRBV7-9,ASSLSAGVVGYT
-,12,TRBJ1-4,TRBV7-2,ASSFSATNEKLF
-,14,TRBJ1-6,TRBV25-1,ASSPRVGDWYSPLH
TRBD1,14,TRBJ2-3,TRBV10-1,ASSQTGQGISDTQY
-,10,TRBJ1-1,TRBV10-2,ASRAPRGEAF
-,12,TRBJ1-3,TRBV19,ASTQGVSGNTIY
-,11,TRBJ1-2,TRBV2,ASSEGQYYGYT
TRBD1,13,TRBJ1-1,TRBV11-3,ASSLRDRGHTEAF
TRBD2,11,TRBJ2-1,TRBV11-3,ASKLAGVYEQF
TRBD1,13,TRBJ2-1,TRBV2,ATRPRDRVTNEQF
-,12,TRBJ2-6,TRBV13,ASSLWSGANVLT